This entry lists 13 T cell receptor beta chains sequenced from one sample in a study of blood T cell repertoires in COVID-19. The assay was immunoSEQ multiplex PCR, and TCRdb's table has in-frame clones only and misses some. The data contain 15,000 or so clones, 80% to 90% of them singletons. Sequencing was carried out using peripheral blood. The receptor source for this set is a man aged 80 or over with active COVID-19.

For this clone: Relative to the germline gene, one junction end is altered; a read error may explain this. The chain links TRBV3-1 (or the pseudogene TRBV3-2) to TRBJ2-7; 7 bases agree with TRBD1. Germline V CDR1 and CDR2: LGHDT, YNNKEL (reference sequence). The length of the CDR3 is 13 residues. CDR3 residues: CASSQGGPGTVLF. Here the CDR3 DNA reads TGTGCCAGCAGCCAAGGTGGGCCGGGGACAGTTCTCTTC.

The chain uses TRBV5-6 and TRBJ2-6, with 8 bases matching TRBD1. The CDR3 totals 15 residues. Germline CDR1 reads SGHDT; CDR2 reads YYEEEE. V lost 3 bases and J lost 3; bases outside the gene matches: 2. The CDR3 DNA sequence: TGTGCCAGCAGCTCAGGGGGCAGTGGGGCCAACGTCCTGACTTTC. Protein sequence: CASSSGGSGANVLTF.

The chain has TRBV11-2 and TRBJ2-2; a weak D match, TRBD2 (5 bases). Germline lookup yields CDR1 SGHAT and CDR2 FQNNGV. This CDR3 comprises 13 residues. V was pared by 7 bases and J by 3 bases, with 9 bases between. The DNA for the CDR3 is TGTGCCAGCACGGAGCGGTACACCGGGGAGCTGTTTTTT. Residues: CASTERYTGELFF.

This clone appeared a few times. The chain joins TRBV24-1 to TRBJ2-7; D is undetermined. Trimming shortened V by 1 base and J by 4 bases, and 7 bases separated the two germline ends. The germline CDR1 and CDR2 sequences are KGHDR and SFDVKD. The CDR3 is 13 amino acids. The CDR3 DNA reads as TGTGCCACCAGTGATTTCTCCGGGTACGAGCAGTACTTC. It encodes CATSDFSGYEQYF.

This clone is a singleton in its sample. This chain connects TRBV15 to TRBJ2-1; TRBD2 agrees at 8 bases. The CDR3 loop spans 17 amino acids. V lost 0 bases, J lost 4 bases, and 8 bases stayed unmatched. Germline CDR1 and CDR2: LNHNV and YYDKDF (reference sequence). CDR3 sequence: CATSRERAGVRYNEQFF. For the CDR3, the DNA is TGTGCCACCAGCAGAGAGCGAGCGGGAGTTCGGTACAATGAGCAGTTCTTC.

The J gene is TRBJ2-1, the V gene TRBV4-2; possibly TRBD1 for D (6 bases). CDR1 is LGHNA, CDR2 YNFKEQ, per germline. Trimming took off 5 bases at V and 10 bases at J, with 15 bases between the two ends. The CDR3 is made up of 13 amino acids. CDR3 in DNA: TGTGCCAGCAGCTTATACAGGGCCAGAGAGCAGTTCTTC. Protein product: CASSLYRAREQFF.

This clone was recorded once. The rearrangement joins TRBV7-8 to TRBJ2-7; 9 nucleotides match TRBD2. V gave up 1 base and J gave up 0 bases; unmatched junction bases: 4. The germline V gene encodes CDR1 SGHVS and CDR2 FQNEAQ. The CDR3 has 16 amino acids. The CDR3 bases are TGTGCCAGCAGCTTAGTGAGCGGGAGGAGCTCCTACGAGCAGTACTTC. It specifies CASSLVSGRSSYEQYF.

The chain combines TRBV21-1 with TRBJ1-2; the table's D gene call, TRBD1, was not cross checked with the DNA. TRBV21-1 is reported as a pseudogene. CDR3 length: 16 amino acids. CDR3 protein: CASSNEGTPTRPGYTF. CDR3 DNA sequence: TGTGCCAGCAGCAATGAAGGGACACCGACACGTCCTGGCTACACCTTC.

This CDR3 reads CASGQGATGANVLTF. CDR3 nucleotide sequence: TGTGCCAGTGGACAGGGGGCTACTGGGGCCAACGTCCTGACTTTC. The V gene is TRBV2, the J gene TRBJ2-6; 11 bases are shared with TRBD1. Germline V gene data show CDR1 as SNHLY and CDR2 as FYNNEI. V lost 9 bases, J lost 2 bases, and 3 bases stayed unmatched. The CDR3 extends over 15 amino acids.

This sequence joins TRBV30 and TRBJ1-4; maybe TRBD1 (5 bases). The CDR3 runs 16 residues. Germline V gene data show CDR1 as GTSNPN and CDR2 as SVGIG (reference sequence). V gave up 3 bases and J gave up 7 bases, with 21 bases separating them. CDR3 sequence reads: CAWRPLAGGGFEKLFF. The CDR3, as DNA: TGTGCCTGGAGACCTCTGGCTGGGGGGGGATTTGAAAAACTGTTTTTT.

The chain has TRBV28 and TRBJ1-5; possibly TRBD1 for D (6 bases). Trimming removed 5 bases from V and 0 bases from J, with 23 bases in between. There are 19 residues in the CDR3. Germline lookup yields CDR1 MDHEN and CDR2 SYDVKM. CDR3 nucleotides: TGTGCCAGCAGTGCCCCCTCAAGGACAGCCCTGTATAGCAATCAGCCCCAGCATTTT. Amino acid sequence: CASSAPSRTALYSNQPQHF.

The chain has TRBV6-5 and TRBJ1-3; D perhaps matches TRBD1 (6 bases). There are 13 residues in the CDR3. V was shortened by 6 bases and J by 9 bases, with 15 bases between the two germline ends. CDR1 and CDR2 (germline): MNHEY, SVGAGI. CDR3 region: CASSGRGRVTIYF. The CDR3 nucleotides are TGTGCCAGCAGCGGCAGGGGCCGAGTCACCATATATTTT.

The chain recombines TRBV6-6 with TRBJ2-7; D is perhaps TRBD2 (6 bases). Germline CDR1 reads MNHNY; CDR2 reads SVGAGI (reference sequence). This CDR3 is built from 12 residues. V was clipped by 7 bases and J by 5 bases, with 12 bases between them. The CDR3 sequence: CASTNGGNEQYF. CDR3 in DNA: TGTGCCAGCACCAACGGGGGTAACGAGCAGTACTTC.